The 11 T cell receptor beta chains reported below all come from one sample, sequenced in a study of regulatory and conventional T cells in RAG deficiency. This table comes from immunoSEQ multiplex PCR, and its TCRdb copy is limited to in-frame clones, with some not included. The sample contains 7,000 to 8,500 clones, around 90% of which appear only once. Blood CD4+ CD25-high CD127-low regulatory T cells supplied the genomic DNA template. This sample was also put to use in a study of regulatory T cells. That study adds: Primers: 52 TRBV forward and 13 TRBJ reverse.

The source material was CD127- CD25+ CD4+ Tregs sorted from blood. The receptors originated from a human donor in good health.

The chain recombines TRBV15 with TRBJ1-3; 7 bases are shared with TRBD1. The germline V gene encodes CDR1 LNHNV and CDR2 YYDKDF (reference sequence). This CDR3 spans 15 amino acids. The V segment lost 1 base and the J segment 6 bases; nucleotides outside the gene matches: 6. The CDR3 bases are TGTGCCACCAGCAGAGTGGGGGACAGCCTAAACACCATATATTTT. It encodes CATSRVGDSLNTIYF.

The CDR3 reads CASSPRGLAGGLDTQYF. The CDR3 region has the DNA TGTGCCAGCAGCCCGCGAGGACTAGCGGGGGGCTTAGATACGCAGTATTTT. The rearrangement links TRBV7-3 to TRBJ2-3, with 14 bases matching TRBD2. CDR3 length equals 17 residues. Germline CDR1 SGHTA, CDR2 FQGTGA. V gave up 5 bases and J gave up 5 bases; unmatched junction bases: 9.

The genes are TRBV4-1 and TRBJ2-3, with 7 nucleotides matching TRBD2. CDR3 length: 13 residues. The germline gives CDR1 MGHRA, CDR2 YSYEKL. Losses at the gene ends were 0 bases for V and 14 bases for J; bases not matched to a gene: 8. The CDR3 DNA is TGCGCCAGCAGCCAAGACATCGGGGGGATCCCGTATTTT. Its translation is CASSQDIGGIPYF.

V gene TRBV4-1 combines with J gene TRBJ1-1; D is ambiguous. The germline V gene has CDR1 MGHRA and CDR2 YSYEKL. Trimming stripped 1 base from V and 0 bases from J, with 18 bases between. The length of the CDR3 is 18 residues. The CDR3 loop reads CASSQGEWPGEMNTEAFF. DNA of the CDR3: TGCGCCAGCAGCCAAGGGGAGTGGCCAGGAGAGATGAACACTGAAGCTTTCTTT.

V usage is TRBV5-1 and J usage is TRBJ2-3; TRBD2 matches 14 bases. Germline CDR1 SGHRS, CDR2 YFSETQ. Trimming removed 0 bases from V and 3 bases from J; junction bases left unmatched: 3. The length of the CDR3 is 17 residues. CDR3 nucleotide sequence: TGCGCCAGCAGCTTGGGGACTAGCGGGGGGCAAACAGATACGCAGTATTTT. It translates to CASSLGTSGGQTDTQYF.

The rearrangement links TRBV30 to TRBJ1-2, with 9 bases matching TRBD1. Germline V CDR1 and CDR2: GTSNPN, SVGIG (reference sequence). The CDR3 sequence is 13 residues long. Unmatched junction bases numbered 7, after V lost 3 bases and J lost 8 bases. In DNA, the CDR3 is TGTGCCTGGAGCCAACAGGGGGCGGGAGGCTACACCTTC. Translation gives CAWSQQGAGGYTF.

J is TRBJ1-2 and V is TRBV30; no definite D call. CDR1 is GTSNPN, CDR2 SVGIG, per germline (reference sequence). With 0 bases removed from V and 7 bases from J, the gap between germline ends came to 12 bases. The CDR3 is 13 amino acids. The CDR3 region has the DNA TGTGCCTGGAGTGTAGATGTGGTCGGTGGCTACACCTTC. Protein product: CAWSVDVVGGYTF.

The chain uses TRBV5-1 and TRBJ2-3, with TRBD2 matching 9 bases. The CDR3 has 15 residues. Germline-derived CDR1 and CDR2 are SGHRS and YFSETQ. The V segment lost 4 bases and the J segment 7 bases; nucleotides outside the gene matches: 10. The DNA for the CDR3 is TGCGCCAGCAGCCCGGGACTAGCAGGCGCTCATACGCAGTATTTT. It yields the protein CASSPGLAGAHTQYF. The full variable domain, rest sourced from reference TRBV5-1 and TRBJ2-3, is KAGVTQTPRYLIKTRGQQVTLSCSPISGHRSVSWYQQTPGQGLQFLFEYFSETQRNKGNFPGRFSGRQFSNSRSEMNVSTLELGDSALYLCASSPGLAGAHTQYFGPGTRLTVL.

The chain carries TRBV6-1 and TRBJ1-5; 8 positions agree with TRBD1. This CDR3 has 14 amino acids. The germline V gene has CDR1 MNHNS and CDR2 SASEGT. With V trimmed by 7 bases and J by 5 bases, 7 bases remained unmatched. Here the CDR3 DNA reads TGTGCCAGCAACCTGGACAGGGACTATCAGCCCCAGCATTTT. Its translation: CASNLDRDYQPQHF.

The V gene is TRBV30, the J gene TRBJ2-1, with D possibly matching TRBD2 (5 bases). Trimming pared 0 bases from V and 5 bases from J, leaving 17 bases between. Germline loops: CDR1 GTSNPN, CDR2 SVGIG (reference sequence). CDR3 length: 16 residues. The CDR3 coding sequence is TGTGCCTGGAGTGTACGTAAGGTAGCGAGTCACAATGAGCAGTTCTTC. Its protein product is CAWSVRKVASHNEQFF.

In this sample, this clone turned up once. The V and J genes are TRBV4-2 and TRBJ1-5; TRBD1 agrees at 7 bases. CDR1 and CDR2 from the germline V gene are LGHNA and YNFKEQ. The CDR3 is made up of 14 amino acids. V dropped 2 bases and J dropped 6; count of bases not matched to a gene: 4. CDR3 in amino acids: CASSQPDRAQPQHF. CDR3 nucleotide sequence: TGTGCCAGCAGCCAACCTGACAGGGCTCAGCCCCAGCATTTT.